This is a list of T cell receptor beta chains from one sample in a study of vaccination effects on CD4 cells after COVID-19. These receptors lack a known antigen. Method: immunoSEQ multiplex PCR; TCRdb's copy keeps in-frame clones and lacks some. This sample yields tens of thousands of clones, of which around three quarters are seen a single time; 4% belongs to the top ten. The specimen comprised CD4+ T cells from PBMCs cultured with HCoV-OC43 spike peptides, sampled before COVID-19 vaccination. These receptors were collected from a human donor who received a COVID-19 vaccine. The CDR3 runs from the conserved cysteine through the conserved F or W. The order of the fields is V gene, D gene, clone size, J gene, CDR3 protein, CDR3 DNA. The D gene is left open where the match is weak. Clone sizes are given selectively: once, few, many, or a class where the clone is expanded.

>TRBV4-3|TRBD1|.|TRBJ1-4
CASSQDVGQLKLFF
TGCGCCAGCAGCCAAGATGTGGGACAGCTTAAACTGTTTTTT
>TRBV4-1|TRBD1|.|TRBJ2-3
CASSQAGTGGREDTQYF
TGCGCCAGCAGCCAAGCCGGGACAGGGGGCCGGGAAGATACGCAGTATTTT
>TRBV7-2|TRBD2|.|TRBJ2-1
CASSLAGGKQFF
TGTGCCAGCAGCTTAGCGGGGGGGAAGCAGTTCTTC
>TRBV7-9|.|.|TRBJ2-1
CASRSFIGASNEQFF
TGTGCCAGCAGATCCTTTATCGGGGCCTCCAATGAGCAGTTCTTC
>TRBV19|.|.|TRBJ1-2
CASKLNRDIDGYTF
TGTGCCAGTAAGTTAAACAGGGATATCGACGGCTACACCTTC
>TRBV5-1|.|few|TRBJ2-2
CASSLDQTKRGELFF
TGCGCCAGCAGCTTGGACCAAACAAAGCGGGGGGAGCTGTTTTTT
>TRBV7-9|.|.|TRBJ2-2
CASSLVAVGELFF
TGTGCCAGCAGCTTAGTAGCCGTCGGGGAGCTGTTTTTT
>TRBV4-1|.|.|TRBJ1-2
CASSQDDRGLYGYTF
TGCGCCAGCAGCCAAGATGATCGGGGGCTCTATGGCTACACCTTC
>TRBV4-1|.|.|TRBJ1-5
CASSQEEGNQPQHF
TGCGCCAGCAGCCAAGAAGAGGGCAATCAGCCCCAGCATTTT
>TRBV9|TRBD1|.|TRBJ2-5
CASSSRDSYQETQYF
TGTGCCAGCAGCTCTAGGGACAGCTACCAAGAGACCCAGTACTTC
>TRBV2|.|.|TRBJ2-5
CASSRGTQYF
TGTGCCAGCAGCCGTGGGACCCAGTACTTC
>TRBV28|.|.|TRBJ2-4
CASSLSGVAKNIQYF
TGTGCCAGCAGTTTAAGTGGGGTGGCCAAAAACATTCAGTACTTC
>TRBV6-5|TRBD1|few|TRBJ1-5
CASSSTGSSNQPQHF
TGTGCCAGCAGTTCGACAGGGTCTAGCAATCAGCCCCAGCATTTT
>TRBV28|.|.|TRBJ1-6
CASSFGPHSLGGSPLHF
TGTGCCAGCAGTTTTGGTCCTCACTCGTTAGGGGGATCACCCCTCCACTTT
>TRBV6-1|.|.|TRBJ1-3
CASSEREFRNLVSGNTIYF
TGTGCCAGCAGTGAACGAGAGTTTCGAAACCTTGTCTCTGGAAACACCATATATTTT
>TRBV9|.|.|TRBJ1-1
CASSGGATLLNTEAFF
TGTGCCAGCAGCGGAGGGGCCACTCTCCTGAACACTGAAGCTTTCTTT
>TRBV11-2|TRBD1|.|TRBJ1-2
CASSTTRGSYGYTF
TGTGCCAGCAGCACCACCAGGGGGAGCTATGGCTACACCTTC
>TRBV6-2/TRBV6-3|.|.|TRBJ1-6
CASSYLPGPSNSPLHF
TGTGCCAGCAGTTACTTACCTGGTCCATCCAATTCACCCCTCCACTTT
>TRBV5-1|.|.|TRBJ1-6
CASTPPCTGYFRLISTLHF
TGCGCCAGCACCCCCCCCTGTACAGGGTATTTTAGGCTGATCTCGACCCTCCACTTT
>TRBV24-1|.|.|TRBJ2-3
CATSDRLVEDTQYF
TGTGCCACCAGTGATCGACTAGTAGAAGATACGCAGTATTTT
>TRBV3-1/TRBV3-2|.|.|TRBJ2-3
CASRGQITDTQYF
TGTGCCAGCAGGGGGCAGATCACAGATACGCAGTATTTT
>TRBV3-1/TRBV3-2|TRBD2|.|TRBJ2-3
CASSPIAGGRTDTQYF
TGTGCCAGCAGCCCTATAGCGGGGGGCCGAACAGATACGCAGTATTTT
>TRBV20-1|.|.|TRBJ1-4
CSASVPPTNEKLFF
TGCAGTGCTAGTGTTCCCCCAACTAATGAAAAACTGTTTTTT
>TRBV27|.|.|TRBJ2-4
CASSRGQLLAKNIQYF
TGTGCCAGCAGTCGAGGACAACTACTAGCCAAAAACATTCAGTACTTC
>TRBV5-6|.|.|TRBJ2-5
CASSRRLLQETQYF
TGTGCCAGCAGCCGGCGTCTGCTCCAAGAGACCCAGTACTTC
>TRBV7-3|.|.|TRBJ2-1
CASSRGQTYNEQFF
TGTGCCAGCAGCCGAGGACAGACCTACAATGAGCAGTTCTTC
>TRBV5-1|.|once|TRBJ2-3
CASSPSLADTQYF
TGCGCCAGCAGCCCCTCACTAGCAGATACGCAGTATTTT
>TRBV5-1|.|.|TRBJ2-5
CASSSDPRGETQYF
TGCGCCAGCAGCTCTGATCCTCGAGGGGAGACCCAGTACTTC
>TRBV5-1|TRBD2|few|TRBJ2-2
CASSRPTSGVTGELFF
TGCGCCAGCAGCCGGCCGACTAGCGGGGTCACTGGGGAGCTGTTTTTT
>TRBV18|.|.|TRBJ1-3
CASSPGESFSGNTIYF
TGTGCCAGCTCCCCAGGGGAGTCCTTCTCTGGAAACACCATATATTTT
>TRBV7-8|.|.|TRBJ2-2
CASSPHPGVAGELFF
TGTGCCAGCAGCCCCCACCCAGGGGTGGCCGGGGAGCTGTTTTTT
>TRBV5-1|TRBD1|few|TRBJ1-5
CASSLGGQGVNQPQHF
TGCGCCAGCAGCTTGGGGGGACAGGGGGTAAATCAGCCCCAGCATTTT
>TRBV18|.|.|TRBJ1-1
CASSPQGSGGSTEAFF
TGTGCCAGCTCACCTCAGGGCTCGGGGGGTAGCACTGAAGCTTTCTTT
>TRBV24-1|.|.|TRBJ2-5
CATSASSGSQETQYF
TGTGCCACCAGTGCCTCTTCCGGGTCCCAAGAGACCCAGTACTTC
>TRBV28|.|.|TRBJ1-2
CATRQDHYGYTF
TGTGCCACCCGACAGGACCACTATGGCTACACCTTC
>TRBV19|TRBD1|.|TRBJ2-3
CATRQGASTDTQYF
TGTGCCACCCGACAGGGGGCGAGCACAGATACGCAGTATTTT
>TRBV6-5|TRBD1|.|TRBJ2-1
CASRQTGPPNEQFF
TGTGCCAGCAGGCAGACAGGGCCGCCTAATGAGCAGTTCTTC
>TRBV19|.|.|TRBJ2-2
CASSMGTPRLWDKGTSNGELFF
TGTGCCAGTAGTATGGGGACTCCTCGGTTATGGGACAAGGGGACCTCCAACGGGGAGCTGTTTTTT
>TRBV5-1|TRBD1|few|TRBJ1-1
CASSTDRGTEAFF
TGCGCCAGCAGCACCGACAGGGGGACTGAAGCTTTCTTT
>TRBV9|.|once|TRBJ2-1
CASSPKLSSNNEQFF
TGTGCCAGCAGCCCAAAACTCTCATCGAACAATGAGCAGTTCTTC
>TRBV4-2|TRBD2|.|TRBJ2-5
CASSLLAEETQYF
TGTGCCAGCAGCCTACTAGCGGAAGAGACCCAGTACTTC
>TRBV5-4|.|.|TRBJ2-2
CASRRQGGPGELFF
TGTGCCAGCCGGAGACAGGGAGGCCCCGGGGAGCTGTTTTTT
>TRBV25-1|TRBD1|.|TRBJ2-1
CASRPTTGDNEQFF
TGTGCCAGCAGGCCCACGACAGGGGACAATGAGCAGTTCTTC
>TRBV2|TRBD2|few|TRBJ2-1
CASSEGVFSGGAVSEQFF
TGTGCCAGCAGTGAAGGGGTATTTAGCGGGGGGGCCGTTTCTGAGCAGTTCTTC
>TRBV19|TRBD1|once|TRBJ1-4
CASRDRATNEKLFF
TGTGCCAGTAGGGACAGGGCAACTAATGAAAAACTGTTTTTT
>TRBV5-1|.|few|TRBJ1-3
CASSKTVAHSGNTIYF
TGCGCCAGCAGCAAGACAGTAGCCCACTCTGGAAACACCATATATTTT
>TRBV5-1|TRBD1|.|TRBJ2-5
CASSSDRMPETQYF
TGCGCCAGCAGCTCGGACAGGATGCCAGAGACCCAGTACTTC
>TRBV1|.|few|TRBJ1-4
CTSSLLDRNTNEKLFF
TGCACCAGCAGCTTGTTGGACAGAAATACAAATGAAAAACTGTTTTTT
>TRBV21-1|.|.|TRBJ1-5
CASSCPRPNQPQHF
TGTGCCAGCAGCTGCCCACGCCCGAATCAGCCCCAGCATTTT
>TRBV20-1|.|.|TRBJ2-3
CSARTTDTQYF
TGCAGTGCTAGGACCACAGATACGCAGTATTTT
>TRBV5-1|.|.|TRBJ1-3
CASSLAFTGTGNTIYF
TGCGCCAGCAGCTTGGCTTTTACAGGGACTGGAAACACCATATATTTT